Below, 2 T cell receptor beta chains from the same sample are listed, as sequenced in a study of blood T cell repertoires in COVID-19. Method: immunoSEQ multiplex PCR; TCRdb's copy keeps in-frame clones and lacks some. The table records approximately 300,000 clones, roughly 85% of them present only once. Sequencing was carried out using PBMCs or T cells enriched from blood (not recorded which). Receptor source: a woman between 25 and 40 years old who had been exposed to COVID-19.

This clone was seen a handful of times. The rearrangement links TRBV20-1 to TRBJ1-5; 9 nucleotides align to TRBD1. The germline gives CDR1 DFQATT, CDR2 SNEGSKA (reference sequence). Trimming took 3 bases from V and 4 from J; bases not matched to a gene: 16. The CDR3 is 18 residues long. The CDR3 bases are TGCAGTGCTAGTCTCGCGCTAATCGGGACAGGGTTTAATCAGCCCCAGCATTTT. Translation: CSASLALIGTGFNQPQHF.

The chain is built from TRBV27 and TRBJ2-7; D might be TRBD2 (6 bases). The CDR3 covers 14 residues. Trimming left V 3 bases short and J 0 bases short, with 9 bases between. CDR1 and CDR2 from the germline V gene are MNHEY and SMNVEV (reference sequence). The CDR3 DNA sequence: TGTGCCAGCAGTTTGGGGGGAAGCTCCTACGAGCAGTACTTC. Translated, it gives CASSLGGSSYEQYF.